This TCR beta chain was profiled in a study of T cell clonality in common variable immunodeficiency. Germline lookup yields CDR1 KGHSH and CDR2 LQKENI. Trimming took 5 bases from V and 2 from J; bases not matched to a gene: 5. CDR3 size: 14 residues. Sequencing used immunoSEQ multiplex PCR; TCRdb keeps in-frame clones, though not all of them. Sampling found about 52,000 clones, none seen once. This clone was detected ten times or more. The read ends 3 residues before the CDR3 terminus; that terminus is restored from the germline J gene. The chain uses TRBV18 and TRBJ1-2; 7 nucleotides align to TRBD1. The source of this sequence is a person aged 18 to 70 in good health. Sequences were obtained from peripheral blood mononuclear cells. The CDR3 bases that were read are TGTGCCAGCTCAACCCAAGGGGGCAACTATGGC. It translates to CASSTQGGNYG. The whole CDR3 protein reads CASSTQGGNYGYTF. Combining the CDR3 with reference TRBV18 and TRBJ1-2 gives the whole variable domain NAGVMQNPRHLVRRRGQEARLRCSPMKGHSHVYWYRQLPEEGLKFMVYLQKENIIDESGMPKERFSAEFPKEGPSILRIQQVVRGDSAAYFCASSTQGGNYGYTFGSGTRLTVV.